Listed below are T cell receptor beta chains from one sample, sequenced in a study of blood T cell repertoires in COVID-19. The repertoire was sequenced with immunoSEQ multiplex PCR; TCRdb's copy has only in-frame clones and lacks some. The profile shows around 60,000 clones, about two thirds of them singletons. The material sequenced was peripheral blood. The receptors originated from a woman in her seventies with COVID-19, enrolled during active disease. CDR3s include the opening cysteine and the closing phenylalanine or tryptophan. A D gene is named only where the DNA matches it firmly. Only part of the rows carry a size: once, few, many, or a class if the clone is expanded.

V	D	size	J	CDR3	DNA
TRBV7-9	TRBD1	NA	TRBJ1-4	CASSQGGAYEKLFF	TGTGCCAGCAGCCAAGGGGGCGCATATGAAAAACTGTTTTTT
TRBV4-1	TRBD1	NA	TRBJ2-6	CASSQADRGSGANVLTF	TGCGCCAGCAGCCAAGCCGACAGGGGCTCTGGGGCCAACGTCCTGACTTTC
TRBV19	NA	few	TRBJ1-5	CASSTIRGLPQAQHF	TGTGCCAGTAGTACCATACGGGGACTTCCACAGGCCCAGCATTTT
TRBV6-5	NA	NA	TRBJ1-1	CASMTQEKAFF	TGTGCCAGCATGACACAGGAGAAAGCTTTCTTT
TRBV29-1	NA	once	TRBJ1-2	CSDLDRSNYGYTF	TGCAGCGACCTAGACAGGTCCAACTATGGCTACACCTTC
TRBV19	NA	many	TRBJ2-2	CASSISTRGGELFF	TGTGCCAGTAGTATATCCACGCGGGGCGGGGAGCTGTTTTTT
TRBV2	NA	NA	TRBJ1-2	CASSVGTVKTVYTF	TGTGCCAGCAGTGTAGGAACAGTTAAGACGGTCTACACCTTC
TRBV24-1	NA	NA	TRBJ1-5	CATSEAGVTQHF	TGTGCCACCAGTGAGGCAGGGGTAACCCAGCATTTT
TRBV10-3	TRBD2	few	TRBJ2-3	CAIRQNPESGGATDTQYF	TGTGCCATCAGACAGAACCCCGAAAGCGGGGGGGCCACAGATACGCAGTATTTT
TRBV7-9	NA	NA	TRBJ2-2	CASSSPGLPGGELFF	TGTGCCAGCAGCTCCCCGGGACTCCCGGGCGGGGAGCTGTTTTTT
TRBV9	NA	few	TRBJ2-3	CASSVQAGTQYF	TGTGCCAGCAGCGTACAGGCAGGAACGCAGTATTTT
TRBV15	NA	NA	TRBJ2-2	CATRGNTGELFF	TGTGCCACTCGGGGGAACACCGGGGAGCTGTTTTTT
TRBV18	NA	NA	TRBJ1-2	CASSLGGEANYGYTF	TGTGCCAGCTCACTAGGGGGGGAAGCGAACTATGGCTACACCTTC
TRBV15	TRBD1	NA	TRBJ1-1	CATSRGPRDRGTRTEAFF	TGTGCCACCAGCAGGGGACCCCGGGACAGGGGCACAAGGACTGAAGCTTTCTTT
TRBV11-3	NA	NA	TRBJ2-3	CASSSRGGGPEDTQYF	TGTGCCAGCAGCTCGAGAGGGGGAGGGCCGGAAGATACGCAGTATTTT
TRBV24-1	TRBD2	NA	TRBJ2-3	CATSDARLAGKQYF	TGTGCCACCAGTGATGCAAGACTAGCGGGGAAGCAGTATTTT
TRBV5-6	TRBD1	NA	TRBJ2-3	CASSLAGTGTTDTQYF	TGTGCCAGCAGCTTGGCGGGGACAGGTACCACAGATACGCAGTATTTT
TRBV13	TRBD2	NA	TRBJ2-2	CASSFRLAGPTGELFF	TGTGCCAGCAGCTTCCGACTAGCGGGCCCCACCGGGGAGCTGTTTTTT
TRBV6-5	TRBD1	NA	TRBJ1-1	CASSYDRAVTEAFF	TGTGCCAGCAGTTACGACAGGGCGGTCACTGAAGCTTTCTTT
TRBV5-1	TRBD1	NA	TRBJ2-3	CASSSGGADTQYF	TGCGCCAGCAGCTCAGGGGGCGCAGATACGCAGTATTTT
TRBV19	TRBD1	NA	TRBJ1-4	CASSKDRDNEKLFF	TGTGCCAGTAGTAAGGACAGGGATAATGAAAAACTGTTTTTT
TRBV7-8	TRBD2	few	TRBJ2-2	CASSPRLAGWVGELFF	TGTGCCAGCAGCCCCCGGCTAGCGGGATGGGTCGGGGAGCTGTTTTTT
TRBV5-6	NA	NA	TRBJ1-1	CASSLALTGTEAFF	TGTGCCAGCAGCTTGGCCCTCACTGGCACTGAAGCTTTCTTT
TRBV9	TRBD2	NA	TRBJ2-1	CASSASGGAYNEQFF	TGTGCCAGCAGCGCGAGCGGGGGGGCCTACAATGAGCAGTTCTTC
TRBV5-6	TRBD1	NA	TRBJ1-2	CASSLGTGGFYGYTF	TGTGCCAGCAGCTTGGGGACAGGGGGCTTTTATGGCTACACCTTC
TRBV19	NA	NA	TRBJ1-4	CASSIGEFYIEKLFF	TGTGCCAGTAGTATCGGGGAGTTTTATATTGAAAAACTGTTTTTT
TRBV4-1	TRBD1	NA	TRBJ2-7	CASSQDQGQVGEQYF	TGCGCCAGCAGCCAAGACCAAGGACAGGTTGGCGAGCAGTACTTC
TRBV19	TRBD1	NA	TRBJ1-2	CASTDGQGAYGYTF	TGTGCCAGTACCGATGGACAGGGGGCCTATGGCTACACCTTC
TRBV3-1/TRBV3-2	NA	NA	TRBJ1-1	CASSQGPTGEAFF	TGTGCCAGCAGCCAGGGGCCGACAGGCGAAGCTTTCTTT
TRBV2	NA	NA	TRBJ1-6	CASSEVVKSPQDSPLHF	TGTGCCAGCAGTGAAGTAGTGAAGTCGCCACAGGATTCACCCCTCCACTTT
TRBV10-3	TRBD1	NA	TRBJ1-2	CAISDKDRGFGYTF	TGTGCCATCAGTGACAAAGACAGGGGGTTTGGCTACACCTTC
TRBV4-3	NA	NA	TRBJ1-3	CASSQDRAGAAGNTIYF	TGCGCCAGCAGCCAAGATCGGGCGGGGGCGGCGGGAAACACCATATATTTT
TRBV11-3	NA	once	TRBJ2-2	CASSSTAGGTGELFF	TGTGCCAGCAGCTCCACGGCCGGGGGTACCGGGGAGCTGTTTTTT
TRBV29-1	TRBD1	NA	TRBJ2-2	CSVGGQGTGELFF	TGCAGCGTTGGGGGACAGGGAACCGGGGAGCTGTTTTTT
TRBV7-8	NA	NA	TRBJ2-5	CASSLPYDGETQYF	TGTGCCAGCAGCTTACCCTACGACGGGGAGACCCAGTACTTC
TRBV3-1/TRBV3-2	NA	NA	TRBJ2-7	CASSQASYEQYF	TGTGCCAGCAGCCAAGCCAGCTACGAGCAGTACTTC
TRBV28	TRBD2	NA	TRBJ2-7	CASSLAGTSGLDEQYF	TGTGCCAGCAGTTTAGCCGGGACTAGCGGTTTAGACGAGCAGTACTTC
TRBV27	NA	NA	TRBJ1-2	CASSLKGGYGYTF	TGTGCCAGCAGTTTAAAAGGAGGCTATGGCTACACCTTC
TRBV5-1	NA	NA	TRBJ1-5	CASSLEAGFDQPQHF	TGCGCCAGCAGCTTGGAGGCAGGCTTTGATCAGCCCCAGCATTTT
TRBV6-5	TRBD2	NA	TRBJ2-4	CASSYSISGGKNIQYF	TGTGCCAGCAGTTACTCGATTAGCGGGGGGAAAAACATTCAGTACTTC
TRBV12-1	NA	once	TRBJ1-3	CASSQGQDFSGNTIYF	TGTGCCAGCAGCCAGGGACAGGACTTCTCTGGAAACACCATATATTTT
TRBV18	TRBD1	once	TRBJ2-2	CASSLGTGNTGELFF	TGTGCCAGCTCACTCGGGACAGGGAACACCGGGGAGCTGTTTTTT
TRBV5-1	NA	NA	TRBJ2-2	CASSFQGQVTGELFF	TGCGCCAGCAGCTTCCAGGGGCAGGTCACCGGGGAGCTGTTTTTT
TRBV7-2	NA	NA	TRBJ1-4	CASSPQGREKLFF	TGTGCCAGCAGCCCACAGGGTCGAGAAAAACTGTTTTTT
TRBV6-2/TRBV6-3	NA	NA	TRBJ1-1	CASSYSWQGSEAFF	TGTGCCAGCAGTTACTCCTGGCAGGGATCTGAAGCTTTCTTT
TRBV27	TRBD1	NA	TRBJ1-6	CASTWNRGYNSPLHF	TGTGCCAGCACCTGGAACAGGGGGTACAATTCACCCCTCCACTTT
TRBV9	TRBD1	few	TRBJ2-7	CASSARTGSSYEQYF	TGTGCCAGCAGCGCTCGGACAGGGAGTAGCTACGAGCAGTACTTC
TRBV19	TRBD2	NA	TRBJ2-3	CASKRTSGTDTQYF	TGTGCCAGTAAGAGAACTAGCGGGACAGATACGCAGTATTTT
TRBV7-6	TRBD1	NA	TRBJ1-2	CASSLSGQGLYGYTF	TGTGCCAGCAGCTTGTCGGGACAGGGCTTATATGGCTACACCTTC
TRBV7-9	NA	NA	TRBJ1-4	CASSSTGSNEKLFF	TGTGCCAGCAGCTCTACAGGGTCGAATGAAAAACTGTTTTTT
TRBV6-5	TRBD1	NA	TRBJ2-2	CASSRQGTGELFF	TGTGCCAGCAGTCGACAGGGGACCGGGGAGCTGTTTTTT
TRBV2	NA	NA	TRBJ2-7	CASSEAWSLYEQYF	TGTGCCAGCAGTGAAGCCTGGAGCCTCTACGAGCAGTACTTC
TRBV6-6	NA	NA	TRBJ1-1	CASSYAERGTEAFF	TGTGCCAGCAGTTACGCGGAAAGGGGGACTGAAGCTTTCTTT
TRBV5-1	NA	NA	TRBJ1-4	CASSSGTTTNEKLFF	TGCGCCAGCAGCTCCGGGACAACAACTAATGAAAAACTGTTTTTT
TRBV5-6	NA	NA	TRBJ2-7	CATQVLSYEQYF	TGTGCCACACAGGTTCTCTCCTACGAGCAGTACTTC
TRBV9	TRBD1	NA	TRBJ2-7	CASSPRAGGSLPRYF	TGTGCCAGCAGCCCCCGGGCAGGGGGCTCCCTTCCGCGGTACTTC
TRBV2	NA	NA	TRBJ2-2	CASSLTQGRSTGELFF	TGTGCCAGCAGTTTAACCCAGGGGCGTAGCACCGGGGAGCTGTTTTTT
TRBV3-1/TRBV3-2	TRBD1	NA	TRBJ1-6	CASSPPGQENSPLHF	TGTGCCAGCAGCCCCCCGGGACAGGAAAATTCACCCCTCCACTTT
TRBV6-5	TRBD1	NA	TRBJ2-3	CASSSRDRGTDTQYF	TGTGCCAGCAGTTCCCGGGACAGGGGCACAGATACGCAGTATTTT
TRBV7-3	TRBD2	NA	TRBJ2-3	CASSPSGASGGDTQYF	TGTGCCAGCAGCCCCTCCGGGGCTAGCGGGGGTGATACGCAGTATTTT